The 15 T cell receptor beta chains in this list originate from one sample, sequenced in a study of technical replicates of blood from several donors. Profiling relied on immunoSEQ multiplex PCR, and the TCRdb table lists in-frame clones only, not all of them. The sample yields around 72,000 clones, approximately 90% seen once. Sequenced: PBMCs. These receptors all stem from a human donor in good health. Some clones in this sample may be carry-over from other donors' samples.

The CDR3 loop is CASSPRDMNTEAFF. The DNA for the CDR3 is TGTGCCAGCTCACCCCGGGATATGAACACTGAAGCTTTCTTT. The chain links TRBV18 to TRBJ1-1; D not resolved. V lost 3 bases and J lost 0, with 8 bases in between. CDR1 is KGHSH, CDR2 LQKENI, per germline. This CDR3 comprises 14 residues.

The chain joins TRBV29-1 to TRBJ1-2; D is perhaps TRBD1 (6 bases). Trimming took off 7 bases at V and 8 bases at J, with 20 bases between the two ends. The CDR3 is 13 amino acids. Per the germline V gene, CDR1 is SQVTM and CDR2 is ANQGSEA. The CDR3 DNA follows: TGCAGCGCCGATGGCGGCCAGGGGAGAGGCTACACCTTC. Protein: CSADGGQGRGYTF.

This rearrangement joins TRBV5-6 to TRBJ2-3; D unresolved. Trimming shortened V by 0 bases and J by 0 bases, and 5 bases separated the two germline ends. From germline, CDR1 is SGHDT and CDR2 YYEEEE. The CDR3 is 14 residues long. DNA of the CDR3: TGTGCCAGCAGCTTGGTTTCTAGCACAGATACGCAGTATTTT. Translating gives CASSLVSSTDTQYF.

The CDR3 sequence is CASSLRQALVRHEAFF. CDR3 sequence (DNA): TGCGCCAGCAGCCTCAGACAGGCCTTAGTCCGTCATGAAGCTTTCTTT. This rearrangement joins TRBV4-1 to TRBJ1-1; tentatively, D is TRBD1 (6 bases). This CDR3 is 16 amino acids long. The germline CDR1 and CDR2 sequences are MGHRA and YSYEKL. V was cut by 4 bases and J by 7 bases, with 22 bases left in between.

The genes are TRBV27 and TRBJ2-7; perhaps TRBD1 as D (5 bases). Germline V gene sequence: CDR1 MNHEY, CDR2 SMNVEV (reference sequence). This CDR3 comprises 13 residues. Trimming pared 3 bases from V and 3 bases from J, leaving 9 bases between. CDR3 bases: TGTGCCAGCAGTTTTCGACAGAGCTACGAGCAGTACTTC. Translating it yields CASSFRQSYEQYF.

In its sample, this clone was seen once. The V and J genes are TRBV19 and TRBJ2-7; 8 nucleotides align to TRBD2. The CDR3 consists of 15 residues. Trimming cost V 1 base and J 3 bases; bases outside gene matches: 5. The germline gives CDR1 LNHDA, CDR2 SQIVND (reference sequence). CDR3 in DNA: TGTGCCAGTAGTATAGCGGGAGGGAGTGGCTACGAGCAGTACTTC. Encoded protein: CASSIAGGSGYEQYF.

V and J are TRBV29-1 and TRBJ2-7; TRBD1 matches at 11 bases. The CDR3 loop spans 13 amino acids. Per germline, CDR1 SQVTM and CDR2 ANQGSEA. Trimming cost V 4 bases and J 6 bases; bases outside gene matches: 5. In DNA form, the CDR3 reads TGCAGCGTTGCGGGGACAGGGGGTTCCGAGCAGTACTTC. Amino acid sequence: CSVAGTGGSEQYF.

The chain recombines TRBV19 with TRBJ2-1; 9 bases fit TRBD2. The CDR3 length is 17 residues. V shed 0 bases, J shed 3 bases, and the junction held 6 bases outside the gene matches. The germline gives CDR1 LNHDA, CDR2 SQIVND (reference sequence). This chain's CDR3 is CASSIDSLAGSYNEQFF. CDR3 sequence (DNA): TGTGCCAGTAGTATAGATTCCCTAGCGGGAAGCTACAATGAGCAGTTCTTC.

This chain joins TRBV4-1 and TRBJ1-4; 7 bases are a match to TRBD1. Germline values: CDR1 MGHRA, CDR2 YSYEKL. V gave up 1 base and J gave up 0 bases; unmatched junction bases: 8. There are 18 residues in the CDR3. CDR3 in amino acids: CASSQGRVRGATNEKLFF. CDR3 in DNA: TGCGCCAGCAGCCAAGGGCGGGTCAGGGGGGCAACTAATGAAAAACTGTTTTTT.

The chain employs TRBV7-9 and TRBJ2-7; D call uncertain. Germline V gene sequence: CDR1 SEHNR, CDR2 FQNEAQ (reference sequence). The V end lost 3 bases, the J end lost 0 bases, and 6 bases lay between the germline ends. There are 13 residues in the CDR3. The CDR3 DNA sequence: TGTGCCAGCAGCTTCAGCGCCTCCTACGAGCAGTACTTC. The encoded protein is CASSFSASYEQYF.

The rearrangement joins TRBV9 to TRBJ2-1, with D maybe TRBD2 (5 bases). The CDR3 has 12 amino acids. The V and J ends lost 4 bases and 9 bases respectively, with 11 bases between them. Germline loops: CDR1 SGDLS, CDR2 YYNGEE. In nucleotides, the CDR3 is TGTGCCAGCAGCCACGCCGGAGGTGAGCAGTTCTTC. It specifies CASSHAGGEQFF.

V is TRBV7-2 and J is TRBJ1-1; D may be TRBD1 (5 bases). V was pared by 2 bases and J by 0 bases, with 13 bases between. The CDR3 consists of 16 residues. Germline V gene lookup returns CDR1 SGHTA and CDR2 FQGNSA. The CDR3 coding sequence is TGTGCCAGCAGCTTACGGGGGACCAAAGTGAACACTGAAGCTTTCTTT. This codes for CASSLRGTKVNTEAFF. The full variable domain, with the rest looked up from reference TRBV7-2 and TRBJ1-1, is GAGVSQSPSNKVTEKGKDVELRCDPISGHTALYWYRQSLGQGLEFLIYFQGNSAPDKSGLPSDRFSAERTGGSVSTLTIQRTQQEDSAVYLCASSLRGTKVNTEAFFGQGTRLTVV.

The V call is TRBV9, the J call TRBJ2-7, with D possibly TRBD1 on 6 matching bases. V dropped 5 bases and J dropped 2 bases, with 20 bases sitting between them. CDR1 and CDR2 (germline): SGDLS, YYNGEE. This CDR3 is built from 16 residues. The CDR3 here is CASRSDSPGQTYEQYF. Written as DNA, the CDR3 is TGTGCCAGCAGGTCGGACAGTCCTGGACAGACCTACGAGCAGTACTTC.

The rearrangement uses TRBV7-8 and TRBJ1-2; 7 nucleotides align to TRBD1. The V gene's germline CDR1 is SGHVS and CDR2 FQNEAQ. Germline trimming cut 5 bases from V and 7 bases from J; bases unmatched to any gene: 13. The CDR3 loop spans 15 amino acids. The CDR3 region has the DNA TGTGCCAGCAGCCCAGGGGCGACAGGGCTTAGTGGCTACACCTTC. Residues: CASSPGATGLSGYTF.

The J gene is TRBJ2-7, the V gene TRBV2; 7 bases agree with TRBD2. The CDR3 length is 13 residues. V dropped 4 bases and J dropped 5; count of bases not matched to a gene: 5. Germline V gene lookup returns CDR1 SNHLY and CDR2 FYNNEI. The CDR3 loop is CASSVRERHEQYF. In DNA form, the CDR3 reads TGTGCCAGCAGTGTGCGGGAGCGGCACGAGCAGTACTTC. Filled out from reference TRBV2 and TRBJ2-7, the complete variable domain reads EPEVTQTPSHQVTQMGQEVILRCVPISNHLYFYWYRQILGQKVEFLVSFYNNEISEKSEIFDDQFSVERPDGSNFTLKIRSTKLEDSAMYFCASSVRERHEQYFGPGTRLTVT.